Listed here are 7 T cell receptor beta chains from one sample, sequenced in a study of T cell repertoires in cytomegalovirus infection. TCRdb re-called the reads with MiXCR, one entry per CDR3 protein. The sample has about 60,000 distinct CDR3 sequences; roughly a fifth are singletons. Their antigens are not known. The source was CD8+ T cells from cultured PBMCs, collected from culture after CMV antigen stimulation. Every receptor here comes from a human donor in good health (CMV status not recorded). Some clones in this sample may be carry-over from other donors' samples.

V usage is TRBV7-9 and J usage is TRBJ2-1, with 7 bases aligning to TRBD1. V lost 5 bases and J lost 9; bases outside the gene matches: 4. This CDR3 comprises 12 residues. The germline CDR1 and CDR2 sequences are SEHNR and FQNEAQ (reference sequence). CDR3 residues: CASSLPGGEQFF. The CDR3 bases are TGTGCCAGCAGCCTCCCAGGGGGTGAGCAGTTCTTC.

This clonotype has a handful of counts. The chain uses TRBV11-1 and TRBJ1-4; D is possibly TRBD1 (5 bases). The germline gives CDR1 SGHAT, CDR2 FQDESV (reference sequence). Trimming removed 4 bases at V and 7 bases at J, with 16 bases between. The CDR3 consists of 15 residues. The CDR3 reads CASSSSTGPSEKLFF. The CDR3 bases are TGTGCCAGCAGCTCATCTACGGGGCCTAGTGAAAAACTGTTTTTT.

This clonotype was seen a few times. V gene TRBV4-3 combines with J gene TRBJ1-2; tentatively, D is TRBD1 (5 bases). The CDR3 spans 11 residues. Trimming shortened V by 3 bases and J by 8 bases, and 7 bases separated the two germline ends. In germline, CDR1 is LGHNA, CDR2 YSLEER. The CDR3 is CASSQGGGYTF. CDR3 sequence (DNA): TGCGCCAGCAGCCAGGGGGGAGGCTACACCTTC.

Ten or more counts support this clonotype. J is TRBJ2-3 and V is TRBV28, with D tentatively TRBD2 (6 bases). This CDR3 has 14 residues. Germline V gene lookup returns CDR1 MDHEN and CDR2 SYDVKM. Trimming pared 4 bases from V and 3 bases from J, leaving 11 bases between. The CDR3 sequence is CASSWDSRTDTQYF. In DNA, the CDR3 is TGTGCCAGCAGTTGGGACTCGCGAACAGATACGCAGTATTTT.

Written as DNA, the CDR3 is TGTGCCAGTAGCCCGCGTCAGGGCTATGGCTACACCTTC. It codes for CASSPRQGYGYTF. This chain uses TRBV19 with TRBJ1-2, with D perhaps matching TRBD1 (5 bases). CDR1 and CDR2 (germline): LNHDA, SQIVND (reference sequence). There are 13 residues in the CDR3. Deletions cut 6 bases from V and 4 bases from J, with 12 bases between.

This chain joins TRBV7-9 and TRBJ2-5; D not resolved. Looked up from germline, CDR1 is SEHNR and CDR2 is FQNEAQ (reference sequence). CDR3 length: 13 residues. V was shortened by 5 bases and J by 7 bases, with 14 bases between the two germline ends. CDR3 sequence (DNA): TGTGCCAGCAGCCCTCGGATTAGAGGGACCCAGTACTTC. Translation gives CASSPRIRGTQYF.

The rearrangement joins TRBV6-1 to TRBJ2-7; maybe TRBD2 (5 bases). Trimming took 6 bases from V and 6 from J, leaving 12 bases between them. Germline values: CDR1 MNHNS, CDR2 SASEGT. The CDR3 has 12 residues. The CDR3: CASRRSDFEQYF. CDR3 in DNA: TGTGCCAGCAGACGTAGCGACTTCGAGCAGTACTTC.